This TCR beta chain is from a study of PD-1 blockade in mismatch repair-deficient tumors. Whole-study context: Patients had some twelve mismatch repair-deficient cancer types, all previously treated and progressing.

Study observations and caveats: After pembrolizumab, tumor-resident clones rose rapidly, then generally contracted before radiologic responses.

All patients were mismatch repair deficient, assessed by either PCR or immunohistochemistry. TCR sequencing covered three patients who responded to pembrolizumab. Worth noting for this clone: Its target is not known.

Produced via immunoSEQ multiplex PCR; TCRdb's table is partial and in-frame only. The profile shows 49,000 or so clones, 81% of them singletons. The specimen was peripheral blood, collected approximately 18 weeks after starting pembrolizumab. This receptor was obtained from an adult with mismatch repair-deficient cancer.

The CDR3 is CASRRQGLGVRANVLTF. As DNA, the CDR3 is TGTGCCAGCAGAAGACAGGGGCTGGGGGTCCGGGCCAACGTCCTGACTTTC. This chain connects TRBV7-9 to TRBJ2-6; TRBD1 matches 8 bases. V shed 6 bases and J 5 bases; nucleotides not matched to a gene: 12. In germline, CDR1 is SEHNR, CDR2 FQNEAQ (reference sequence). The CDR3 spans 17 residues.